The clone carrying this T cell receptor (beta chain) was picked up a small number of times. Its antigen is currently unknown. The sample carries other DNA sequences with the same CDR3. Clones were sequenced by immunoSEQ multiplex PCR, and TCRdb holds only the in-frame ones, with some missing. The sample shows roughly 10,000 clones, roughly 72% of them seen only once. This CDR3 comprises 15 residues. CDR1 is MNHEY, CDR2 SVGAGI, per germline. The V segment lost 0 bases and the J segment 2 bases; nucleotides outside the gene matches: 2. The data stem from a study of PD-1 blockade in classical Hodgkin lymphoma. Study findings and constraints: According to reports, newly diagnosed patients had lower baseline TCR diversity than healthy donors, and relapsed/refractory patients had lower baseline TCR diversity still. There remain no defined causes for the repertoire differences, which possibly reflect disease activity or prior therapy.

Time point meaning: cycle 4 day 1 (C4D1), after less than seven weeks of nivolumab. All the patients suffered relapse after autologous stem cell transplantation, and brentuximab vedotin exposure differed. Magnetic negative selection, applied to thawed PBMCs, was used to isolate the CD8+ T cells. The source was CD8+ T cells from blood, collected before the fourth cycle of nivolumab. The chain uses TRBV6-5 and TRBJ2-7, with 9 bases identical to TRBD2. The clonotype originates from a human donor with classical Hodgkin lymphoma. The CDR3 DNA reads TGTGCCAGCAGTTACTCAGCTAGCGGGACCTACGAGCAGTACTTC. Its protein product is CASSYSASGTYEQYF.